One sample yielded the 27 T cell receptor beta chains listed below, sequenced in a study of cytomegalovirus exposure and HLA in healthy donors. Measured with immunoSEQ multiplex PCR; TCRdb has only the in-frame clones, and not every one. Of roughly 120,000 clones in the sample, roughly 90% were seen once. The sequenced material came from PBMCs. The receptors shown here come from a woman in her 30s in good health and CMV-seropositive.

This clone was counted only a few times. This sequence joins TRBV6-5 and TRBJ2-7; D is possibly TRBD1 (6 bases). The CDR3 has 12 residues. The V end was cut by 6 bases, the J end by 7 bases, with 13 bases between. Germline CDR1 is MNHEY and CDR2 is SVGAGI. The CDR3, as DNA: TGTGCCAGCAGCCGACAGGTGGGGGAGCAGTACTTC. This gives the protein CASSRQVGEQYF.

The chain couples TRBV5-1 to TRBJ2-5; 7 bases are shared with TRBD1. This CDR3 is 16 amino acids long. CDR1 SGHRS and CDR2 YFSETQ come from the germline V gene. Losses at the gene ends were 1 base for V and 7 bases for J; bases not matched to a gene: 13. The CDR3: CASSLIADRPSGTQYF. CDR3 nucleotide sequence: TGCGCCAGCAGCTTGATTGCGGACAGGCCTAGTGGGACCCAGTACTTC.

This sequence joins TRBV9 and TRBJ2-1; the match to TRBD2 covers 12 bases. Germline V gene lookup returns CDR1 SGDLS and CDR2 YYNGEE. The CDR3 runs 15 residues. The V and J ends lost 6 bases and 2 bases, in that order; junction bases with no gene match: 3. This chain's CDR3 is CASTRTSGAYNEQFF. Written as DNA, the CDR3 is TGTGCCAGCACCCGGACTAGCGGGGCCTACAATGAGCAGTTCTTC.

The CDR3 is CASSQEELGSPGELFF. CDR3 DNA: TGCGCCAGCAGCCAAGAGGAACTAGGTTCCCCCGGGGAGCTGTTTTTT. V usage is TRBV4-3 and J usage is TRBJ2-2, with D perhaps matching TRBD2 (5 bases). CDR3 length: 16 residues. V dropped 0 bases and J dropped 6 bases, with 14 bases sitting between them. The germline V gene has CDR1 LGHNA and CDR2 YSLEER.

The CDR3 here is CASSLTGGDTEAFF. The CDR3 nucleotides are TGCGCCAGCAGCCTGACAGGGGGGGACACTGAAGCTTTCTTT. The chain has TRBV5-1 and TRBJ1-1; 9 bases match TRBD1. CDR1 and CDR2 (germline): SGHRS, YFSETQ. The CDR3 contains 14 residues. With 4 bases clipped from V and 3 bases from J, the junction kept 4 bases outside the gene matches.

The CDR3 nucleotides are TGTGCCAGCAGCCCGACTAGCGGGAGGAAAGGCACATACAATGAGCAGTTCTTC. As protein: CASSPTSGRKGTYNEQFF. The chain has TRBV11-2 and TRBJ2-1; 13 nucleotides agree with TRBD2. The CDR3 loop spans 18 amino acids. With 5 bases clipped from V and 4 bases from J, the junction kept 11 bases outside the gene matches. Germline CDR1 SGHAT, CDR2 FQNNGV.

This chain connects TRBV7-3 to TRBJ2-3, with 7 positions matching TRBD2. The germline V gene has CDR1 SGHTA and CDR2 FQGTGA. V lost 3 bases and J lost 3; bases outside the gene matches: 6. The CDR3 contains 15 residues. The CDR3 reads CASSFAGAETDTQYF. The CDR3 bases are TGTGCCAGCAGCTTTGCGGGAGCGGAGACAGATACGCAGTATTTT.

This chain uses TRBV11-2 with TRBJ2-5; weak D call: TRBD2 (6 bases). The CDR3 consists of 16 residues. From germline, CDR1 is SGHAT and CDR2 FQNNGV. V lost 5 bases and J 3 bases, leaving 19 bases between the germline ends. As DNA, the CDR3 is TGTGCCAGCAGCCTACGCCGTATCGGGGGAAAAGAGACCCAGTACTTC. It specifies CASSLRRIGGKETQYF.

The chain uses TRBV5-1 and TRBJ1-6, with 10 positions matching TRBD1. In germline, CDR1 is SGHRS, CDR2 YFSETQ. With V trimmed by 2 bases and J by 9 bases, 5 bases remained unmatched. The CDR3 loop spans 15 amino acids. The CDR3 protein is CASSLDGTGASPLHF. The CDR3 DNA follows: TGCGCCAGCAGCTTAGACGGGACAGGGGCTTCACCCCTCCACTTT.

The rearrangement joins TRBV7-9 to TRBJ2-7, with a weak D call TRBD1 (6 bases). V shed 1 base and J shed 0 bases, with 10 bases lying between them. The germline V gene has CDR1 SEHNR and CDR2 FQNEAQ (reference sequence). The CDR3 is made up of 15 amino acids. The CDR3 spells CASSLGQVSSYEQYF. The DNA for the CDR3 is TGTGCCAGCAGCTTAGGACAGGTTAGCTCCTACGAGCAGTACTTC.

The chain couples TRBV28 to TRBJ1-5; D is possibly TRBD1 (6 bases). In germline, CDR1 is MDHEN, CDR2 SYDVKM. The CDR3 consists of 17 residues. Trimming removed 1 base at V and 6 bases at J, with 19 bases between. CDR3 DNA: TGTGCCAGCAGTTTATCAGAGGGGGGGAGAACGAGTCAGCCCCAGCATTTT. It is translated as CASSLSEGGRTSQPQHF.

V and J are TRBV4-1 and TRBJ2-1; 10 positions agree with TRBD2. In germline, CDR1 is MGHRA, CDR2 YSYEKL. V trimming: 2 bases; J trimming: 6 bases; junction bases outside the gene matches: 4. The CDR3 has 15 amino acids. The CDR3 sequence: CASSQSRTSGNEQFF. In nucleotides, the CDR3 is TGCGCCAGCAGCCAATCAAGGACTAGCGGCAATGAGCAGTTCTTC.

V gene TRBV11-2 combines with J gene TRBJ1-3; D unresolved. This CDR3 spans 14 amino acids. Trimming left V 7 bases short and J 0 bases short, with 10 bases between. Germline CDR1 reads SGHAT; CDR2 reads FQNNGV. The CDR3 reads CASTIYSSGNTIYF. CDR3 DNA sequence: TGTGCCAGCACCATTTATAGCTCTGGAAACACCATATATTTT. Full variable domain (rest looked up from reference TRBV11-2 and TRBJ1-3): EAGVAQSPRYKIIEKRQSVAFWCNPISGHATLYWYQQILGQGPKLLIQFQNNGVVDDSQLPKDRFSAERLKGVDSTLKIQPAKLEDSAVYLCASTIYSSGNTIYFGEGSWLTVV.

The chain is built from TRBV9 and TRBJ1-1, with 8 bases matching TRBD1. Germline trimming cut 3 bases from V and 7 bases from J; bases unmatched to any gene: 2. Per germline, CDR1 SGDLS and CDR2 YYNGEE. The CDR3 covers 12 residues. Here the CDR3 DNA reads TGTGCCAGCAGCGCAGGACAGGGTGAAGCTTTCTTT. Its protein product is CASSAGQGEAFF.

The gene calls are TRBV7-2 and TRBJ2-1, with unresolved D. V was clipped by 6 bases and J by 6 bases, with 12 bases between them. From germline, CDR1 is SGHTA and CDR2 FQGNSA. CDR3 length: 13 residues. The CDR3 bases are TGTGCCAGCAGTCGAAGTTTGAGCAATGAGCAGTTCTTC. Protein sequence: CASSRSLSNEQFF.

The chain links TRBV18 to TRBJ2-1; D might be TRBD1 (6 bases). V lost 5 bases, J lost 7 bases, and 9 bases lay in between. In germline, CDR1 is KGHSH, CDR2 LQKENI. CDR3 size: 12 residues. CDR3 DNA: TGTGCCAGCTCAACTACAGGGAATGAGCAGTTCTTC. Translation gives CASSTTGNEQFF.

The chain employs TRBV7-9 and TRBJ1-6; 9 bases line up with TRBD1. This CDR3 has 15 amino acids. Per the germline V gene, CDR1 is SEHNR and CDR2 is FQNEAQ (reference sequence). V shed 1 base, J shed 10 bases, and the junction held 5 bases outside the gene matches. The CDR3 DNA is TGTGCCAGCAGCTTAGGGGACAGGGCGGGATCACCCCTCCACTTT. The encoded protein is CASSLGDRAGSPLHF.

This rearrangement joins TRBV5-4 to TRBJ1-2; D remains ambiguous. Trimming shortened V by 4 bases and J by 4 bases, and 17 bases separated the two germline ends. The CDR3 length is 15 residues. CDR1 is SGHNT, CDR2 YYREEE, per germline (reference sequence). The CDR3 region has the DNA TGTGCCAGCAGCCCTGGACTCGGGCCGGGCTATGGCTACACCTTC. Translated, it gives CASSPGLGPGYGYTF.

The chain recombines TRBV20-1 with TRBJ2-1; no reliable D call. V lost 6 bases to trimming and J lost 9 bases, with 12 bases between them. The germline gives CDR1 DFQATT, CDR2 SNEGSKA (reference sequence). The CDR3 has 11 amino acids. CDR3 coding DNA: TGCAGTGCACCTCTTCTAGGTGAGCAGTTCTTC. Protein sequence: CSAPLLGEQFF.

In DNA form, the CDR3 reads TGTGCCAGCAGTCCTGGACAGGGGGCTTACAATGAGCAGTTCTTC. As protein: CASSPGQGAYNEQFF. The V gene is TRBV5-6, the J gene TRBJ2-1; 11 nucleotides align to TRBD1. Per the germline V gene, CDR1 is SGHDT and CDR2 is YYEEEE. V lost 5 bases to trimming and J lost 4 bases; unmatched junction nucleotides: 5. The CDR3 sequence is 15 residues long.

The gene calls are TRBV2 and TRBJ2-3, with D possibly being TRBD1 (6 bases). This CDR3 has 12 residues. V was pared by 6 bases and J by 4 bases, with 8 bases between. From germline, CDR1 is SNHLY and CDR2 FYNNEI. The CDR3 nucleotides read TGTGCCAGCAGGGACAGTTCAGATACGCAGTATTTT. It yields the protein CASRDSSDTQYF.

V and J are TRBV19 and TRBJ2-2; 8 bases are a match to TRBD2. The CDR3 totals 15 residues. The V segment lost 6 bases and the J segment 1 base; nucleotides outside the gene matches: 4. Per the germline V gene, CDR1 is LNHDA and CDR2 is SQIVND (reference sequence). CDR3: CASRAGGGNTGELFF. CDR3 in DNA: TGTGCCAGTAGGGCGGGAGGTGGGAACACCGGGGAGCTGTTTTTT.

V gene TRBV7-6 combines with J gene TRBJ2-5, with 10 bases matching TRBD2. V shed 5 bases, J shed 9 bases, and the junction held 15 bases outside the gene matches. CDR1 and CDR2 (germline): SGHVS, FNYEAQ. CDR3 length equals 16 residues. CDR3 region: CASSVLGTSVKGAQYF. The DNA of the CDR3 is TGTGCCAGCAGCGTCCTCGGGACTAGCGTCAAAGGGGCCCAGTACTTC.

The chain carries TRBV9 and TRBJ2-5, with a tentative D call TRBD2 (6 bases). The CDR3 is 13 residues long. Deletions cut 1 base from V and 2 bases from J, with 6 bases between. The germline gives CDR1 SGDLS, CDR2 YYNGEE. CDR3 sequence reads: CASSVLAQETQYF. The CDR3, as DNA: TGTGCCAGCAGCGTACTAGCGCAAGAGACCCAGTACTTC.

This rearrangement joins TRBV7-9 to TRBJ2-7; D not resolved. The length of the CDR3 is 12 residues. V lost 2 bases to trimming and J lost 3 bases, with 5 bases between them. The germline V gene encodes CDR1 SEHNR and CDR2 FQNEAQ (reference sequence). CDR3 sequence reads: CASSLSYYEQYF. CDR3 DNA sequence: TGTGCCAGCAGCTTATCCTACTACGAGCAGTACTTC.

The rearrangement links TRBV25-1 to TRBJ1-5; D ambiguous. V lost 2 bases, J lost 7 bases, and 6 bases lay in between. The length of the CDR3 is 12 residues. Germline-derived CDR1 and CDR2 are MGHDK and SYGVNS. In DNA form, the CDR3 reads TGTGCCAGCAGTGAAGGAGGCCAGCCCCAGCATTTT. This translates into CASSEGGQPQHF.

This chain links TRBV7-2 with TRBJ1-2, with D unresolved. Germline V CDR1 and CDR2: SGHTA, FQGNSA. The V end lost 0 bases, the J end lost 4 bases, and 9 bases lay between the germline ends. The CDR3 sequence is 14 residues long. The DNA for the CDR3 is TGTGCCAGCAGCTTAGCGATGAGGGCCTATGGCTACACCTTC. This codes for CASSLAMRAYGYTF.